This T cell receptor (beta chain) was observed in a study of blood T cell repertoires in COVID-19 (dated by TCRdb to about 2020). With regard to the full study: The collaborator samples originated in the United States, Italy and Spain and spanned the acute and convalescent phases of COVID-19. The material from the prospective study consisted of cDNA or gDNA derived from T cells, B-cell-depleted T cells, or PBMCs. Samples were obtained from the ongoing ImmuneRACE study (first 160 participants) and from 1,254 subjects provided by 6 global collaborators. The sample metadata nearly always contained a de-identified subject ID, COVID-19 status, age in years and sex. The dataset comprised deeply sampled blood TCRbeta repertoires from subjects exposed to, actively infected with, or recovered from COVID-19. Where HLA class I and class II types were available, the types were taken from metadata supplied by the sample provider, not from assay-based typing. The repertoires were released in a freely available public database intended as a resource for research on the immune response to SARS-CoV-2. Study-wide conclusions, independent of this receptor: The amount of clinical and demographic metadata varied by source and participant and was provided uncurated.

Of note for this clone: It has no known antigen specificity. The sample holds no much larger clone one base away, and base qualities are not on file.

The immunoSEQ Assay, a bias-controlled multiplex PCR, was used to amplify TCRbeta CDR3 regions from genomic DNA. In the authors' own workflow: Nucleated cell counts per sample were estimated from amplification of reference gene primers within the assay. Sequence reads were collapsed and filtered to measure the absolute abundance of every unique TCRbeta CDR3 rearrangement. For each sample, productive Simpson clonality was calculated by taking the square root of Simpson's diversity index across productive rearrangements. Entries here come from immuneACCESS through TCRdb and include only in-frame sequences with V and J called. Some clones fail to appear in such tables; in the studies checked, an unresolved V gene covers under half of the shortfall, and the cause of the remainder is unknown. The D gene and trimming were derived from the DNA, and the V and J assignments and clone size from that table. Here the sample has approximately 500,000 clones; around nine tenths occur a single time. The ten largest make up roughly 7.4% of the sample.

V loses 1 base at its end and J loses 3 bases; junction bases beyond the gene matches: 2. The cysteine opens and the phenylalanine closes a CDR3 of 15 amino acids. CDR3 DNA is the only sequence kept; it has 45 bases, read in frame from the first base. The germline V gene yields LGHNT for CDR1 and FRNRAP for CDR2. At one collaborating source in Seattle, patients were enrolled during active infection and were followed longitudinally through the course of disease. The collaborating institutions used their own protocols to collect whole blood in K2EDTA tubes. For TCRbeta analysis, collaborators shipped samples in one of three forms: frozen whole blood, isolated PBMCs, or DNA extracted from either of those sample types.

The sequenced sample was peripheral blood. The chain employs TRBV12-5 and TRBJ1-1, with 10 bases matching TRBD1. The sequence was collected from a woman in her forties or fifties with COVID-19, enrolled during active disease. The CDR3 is CASGLGQGADTEAFF. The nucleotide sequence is TGTGCTAGTGGTTTGGGACAGGGGGCTGACACTGAAGCTTTCTTT.